The 10 T cell receptor beta chains reported below all come from one sample, sequenced in a study of cytotoxic CD8 clonotypes in ibrutinib-treated CLL. Sequenced by immunoSEQ multiplex PCR; TCRdb stores in-frame clones only, minus some. The sample shows about 140,000 clones, more than 75% of them seen only once. The sample consisted of PBMCs, taken after 36 months of ibrutinib treatment. The receptors were sampled from a human donor with chronic lymphocytic leukemia.

The V call is TRBV6-1, the J call TRBJ2-7; D remains unclear. The CDR3 runs to 15 residues. V was shortened by 6 bases and J by 2 bases, with 17 bases between the two germline ends. The germline gives CDR1 MNHNS, CDR2 SASEGT. Here the CDR3 reads CASSTRTRDPYEQYF. The CDR3 region has the DNA TGTGCCAGCAGCACCAGGACCAGAGACCCCTACGAGCAGTACTTC.

The chain is built from TRBV5-1 and TRBJ2-3; 7 bases fit TRBD2. Germline-derived CDR1 and CDR2 are SGHRS and YFSETQ. V was clipped by 0 bases and J by 2 bases; unmatched bases: 9. CDR3 length: 17 amino acids. In DNA form, the CDR3 reads TGCGCCAGCAGCTTGGCAGGGACTACCCAGTCCACAGATACGCAGTATTTT. Its translation: CASSLAGTTQSTDTQYF. Full variable domain (outside the CDR3, taken from reference TRBV5-1 and TRBJ2-3): KAGVTQTPRYLIKTRGQQVTLSCSPISGHRSVSWYQQTPGQGLQFLFEYFSETQRNKGNFPGRFSGRQFSNSRSEMNVSTLELGDSALYLCASSLAGTTQSTDTQYFGPGTRLTVL.

The chain couples TRBV6-6 to TRBJ2-1, with unresolved D. This CDR3 comprises 14 residues. V dropped 7 bases and J dropped 2 bases, with 12 bases sitting between them. In germline, CDR1 is MNHNY, CDR2 SVGAGI (reference sequence). The CDR3 sequence is CASTEQITYNEQFF. CDR3 bases: TGTGCCAGCACCGAGCAGATCACCTACAATGAGCAGTTCTTC.

This chain uses TRBV18 with TRBJ2-1; D not resolved. The ends were cut back, 2 bases at V and 3 bases at J, with 8 bases in the middle. CDR1 and CDR2 from the germline V gene are KGHSH and LQKENI. This CDR3 is built from 14 residues. The CDR3 sequence is CASSPSWVYNEQFF. CDR3 nucleotide sequence: TGTGCCAGCTCACCATCGTGGGTCTACAATGAGCAGTTCTTC.

V is TRBV7-3 and J is TRBJ1-1; D is unresolved. Per germline, CDR1 SGHTA and CDR2 FQGTGA. The CDR3 extends over 13 amino acids. Trimming left V 5 bases short and J 1 base short, with 8 bases between. The CDR3 nucleotides read TGTGCCAGCAGCAACGGGCCGAACACTGAAGCTTTCTTT. This gives the protein CASSNGPNTEAFF.

The chain employs TRBV11-3 and TRBJ2-6; D gene ambiguous. Germline assignment: CDR1 SGHNT and CDR2 YENEEA. This CDR3 is 16 amino acids long. V lost 0 bases and J 0 bases, leaving 6 bases between the germline ends. The chain's CDR3 is CASSLEAGSGANVLTF. For the CDR3, the DNA is TGTGCCAGCAGCTTAGAAGCTGGCTCTGGGGCCAACGTCCTGACTTTC. The variable domain in full, completed from reference TRBV11-3 and TRBJ2-6, reads EAGVVQSPRYKIIEKKQPVAFWCNPISGHNTLYWYLQNLGQGPELLIRYENEEAVDDSQLPKDRFSAERLKGVDSTLKIQPAELGDSAVYLCASSLEAGSGANVLTFGAGSRLTVL.

V is TRBV6-5 and J is TRBJ1-5; D unresolved. Per the germline V gene, CDR1 is MNHEY and CDR2 is SVGAGI. Trimming took 1 base from V and 6 from J, leaving 10 bases between them. The CDR3 length is 14 residues. The CDR3 bases are TGTGCCAGCAGTTACTATTCCCTATTTCAGCCCCAGCATTTT. This translates into CASSYYSLFQPQHF.

This sequence joins TRBV10-3 and TRBJ1-6; D gene ambiguous. Trimming took off 11 bases at V and 7 bases at J, with 15 bases between the two ends. The CDR3 runs to 13 residues. Germline V lookup: CDR1 ENHRY, CDR2 SYGVKD. The CDR3: CAVTIAKNSPLHF. The DNA for the CDR3 is TGTGCCGTGACCATAGCCAAGAATTCACCCCTCCACTTT.

The chain recombines TRBV4-2 with TRBJ2-2; either TRBD1 or TRBD2 may fit D (5 bases each). Per the germline V gene, CDR1 is LGHNA and CDR2 is YNFKEQ. This CDR3 is built from 16 residues. V gave up 1 base and J gave up 2 bases, with 11 bases separating them. The DNA for the CDR3 is TGTGCCAGCAGCCAAGGCTACGGGGCCAACACCGGGGAGCTGTTTTTT. This encodes CASSQGYGANTGELFF.

This sequence joins TRBV6-5 and TRBJ1-1; D is unresolved. V was shortened by 5 bases and J by 1 base, with 8 bases between the two germline ends. CDR3 length equals 13 residues. Per germline, CDR1 MNHEY and CDR2 SVGAGI. DNA for the CDR3: TGTGCCAGCAGTCTCAAGACGAACACTGAAGCTTTCTTT. Its translation: CASSLKTNTEAFF.